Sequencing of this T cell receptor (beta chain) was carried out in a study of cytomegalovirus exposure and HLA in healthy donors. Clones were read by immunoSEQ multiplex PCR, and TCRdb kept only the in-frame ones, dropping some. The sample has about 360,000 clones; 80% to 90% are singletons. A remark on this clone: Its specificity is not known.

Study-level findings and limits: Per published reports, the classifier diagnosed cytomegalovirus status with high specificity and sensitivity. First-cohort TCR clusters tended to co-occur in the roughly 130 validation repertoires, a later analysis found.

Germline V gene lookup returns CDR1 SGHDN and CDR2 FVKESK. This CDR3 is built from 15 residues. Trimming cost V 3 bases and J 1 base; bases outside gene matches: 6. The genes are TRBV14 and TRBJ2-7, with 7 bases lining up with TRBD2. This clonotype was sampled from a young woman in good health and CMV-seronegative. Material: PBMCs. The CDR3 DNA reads TGTGCCAGCAGCCAGGGGCTAGCGGATTCCTACGAGCAGTACTTC. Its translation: CASSQGLADSYEQYF.